This T cell receptor beta chain came from a study of blood T cell repertoires in COVID-19. Sequencing used immunoSEQ multiplex PCR; TCRdb keeps in-frame clones, though not all of them. This sample has 330,000 or so clones; 89% occur once, and the top ten carry approximately 4.1%. V gave up 2 bases and J gave up 5 bases, with 9 bases separating them. This CDR3 has 13 residues. Germline values: CDR1 SGHDN, CDR2 FVKESK. Sample: peripheral blood. This receptor was obtained from an older woman with COVID-19, enrolled during active disease. The chain carries TRBV14 and TRBJ1-1; a weak D match, TRBD1 (5 bases). CDR3 in amino acids: CASSQKTVTEAFF. The CDR3 DNA sequence: TGTGCCAGCAGCCAAAAGACAGTGACTGAAGCTTTCTTT.